This T cell receptor (beta chain) was recorded in a study of CD8+ T cells in alopecia areata. Study results and limitations: Clonality was higher in lesional than normal scalp, especially in alopecia totalis/universalis. Shared TCR sequences were less clear between patients than in mice, possibly partly from HLA diversity.

The sample's treatment: oral pan-JAK inhibitor, 5-10 mg twice daily. In alopecia areata patients, both lesional scalp punch biopsies and peripheral blood were collected. Both CD4+ and CD8+ T cells were separated by sorting PBMCs. cDNA serving as the sequencing template came from extracted, reverse transcribed RNA. Generated by immunoSEQ multiplex PCR, the TCRdb table keeps only in-frame clones and is missing some. The repertoire includes around 200,000 clones, less than 65% of them detected once, and 4.2% sits in the top ten. The CDR3 contains 15 residues. V was cut by 1 base and J by 10 bases, with 14 bases left in between. Per germline, CDR1 SGHTA and CDR2 FQGNSA. In the case of this clone: Its cognate antigen is unknown.

The chain employs TRBV7-2 and TRBJ1-6; D gene uncertain. The sample in question was CD4+ T cells sorted from blood, obtained at week 4, from a patient treated with tofacitinib. The sequence derives from a human donor with alopecia areata. CDR3 sequence (DNA): TGTGCCAGCAGCTTAGTCGCAGGTTCGGGGTCACCCCTCCACTTT. It translates to CASSLVAGSGSPLHF.